Each of the 5 T cell receptor beta chains below was sequenced from the same sample in a study of post-analysis software for immune sequencing data. Their recognized antigens are unknown. Unique molecular identifiers were built into the TCR beta cDNA libraries. TCRdb re-called the PCR reads with MiXCR, one entry per CDR3 protein. Here the sample spans hundreds of thousands of distinct CDR3 sequences, about 44% being singletons. Study results and limitations: The five TRBV segments detected at higher frequency in patients than in controls included TRBV5-6, TRBV5-1 and TRBV20-1.

The material sequenced was blood. The receptor set was obtained from a girl between 10 and 17 years old with multiple sclerosis.

This chain links TRBV12-3 or TRBV12-4 with TRBJ1-1, with unresolved D. The germline V and J ends were trimmed by 8 bases and 0 bases, with 13 bases remaining between them. The CDR3 runs to 14 residues. CDR3 sequence: CASVRNGVNTEAFF. CDR3 coding DNA: TGTGCCAGCGTTAGGAACGGAGTGAACACTGAAGCTTTCTTT.

This chain uses TRBV20-1 with TRBJ1-2; 7 bases map to TRBD1. V shed 5 bases, J shed 6 bases, and the junction held 15 bases outside the gene matches. The CDR3 consists of 15 residues. From germline, CDR1 is DFQATT and CDR2 SNEGSKA (reference sequence). The CDR3 spells CSADSAAGGKDGYTF. The DNA of the CDR3 is TGCAGTGCTGACTCGGCGGCAGGGGGGAAGGATGGCTACACCTTC.

This clonotype was picked up a small number of times. This chain links TRBV29-1 with TRBJ2-1; 9 nucleotides align to TRBD1. The CDR3 runs to 15 residues. Germline loops: CDR1 SQVTM, CDR2 ANQGSEA. V trimming: 2 bases; J trimming: 13 bases; junction bases outside the gene matches: 15. As DNA, the CDR3 is TGCAGCGTTGAAAAGGGGGACAGGGACCTTTATGCCCAGTTCTTC. Protein product: CSVEKGDRDLYAQFF.

The chain combines TRBV4-1 with TRBJ2-3; D possibly matches TRBD1 or TRBD2 (5 bases each). The CDR3 spans 15 residues. V lost 5 bases to trimming and J lost 4 bases, with 16 bases between them. The germline gives CDR1 MGHRA, CDR2 YSYEKL. As DNA, the CDR3 is TGCGCCAGCAGCTTGGGACCGACTATTGCAGATACGCAGTATTTT. It translates to CASSLGPTIADTQYF.

V gene TRBV3-1 combines with J gene TRBJ2-4; 10 bases are shared with TRBD2. The J call may be wrong; the DNA end is better matched by TRBJ2-7. CDR3 length: 17 residues. Germline loops: CDR1 LGHDT, CDR2 YNNKEL (reference sequence). The CDR3 protein is CASSQTRSGRAAYEQYF. The CDR3 region has the DNA TGTGCCAGCAGCCAGACCCGAAGCGGGAGGGCTGCGTACGAGCAGTACTTC.